This TCR beta chain comes out of a study of beta chain features in type 1 diabetes. Study-wide context: Examination of sorted cells across all samples involved about 99 million cells.

CD4+ naive, central memory, regulatory and stem cell-like memory cells were sorted via CD45RO/CCR7/CD25/CD127/CD95/CD27. Sequenced material consisted of expressed TCRB transcripts (all of the isolated RNA was reverse transcribed). Libraries were prepared by immunoSEQ multiplex PCR; TCRdb keeps only in-frame clonotypes and omits some of them. This table has about 400,000 clones, about 12% appearing once. Germline CDR1 and CDR2: ENHRY and SYGVKD. V dropped 6 bases and J dropped 1 base, with 23 bases sitting between them. The length of the CDR3 is 18 residues. Notes on the study in general: When VDJ junctions were examined, type 1 diabetes patients showed fewer insertions and more deletions.

A word on this clone: The antigen is not known.

The chain combines TRBV10-3 with TRBJ2-3; D assignment may be TRBD1 or TRBD2 (5 bases each). What was sequenced was naive CD4+ T cells from blood. This receptor was obtained from a man aged 18 to 35 in good health. CDR3 residues: CAISEGQGKGNGTDTQYF. The CDR3 nucleotides are TGTGCCATCAGCGAGGGGCAGGGAAAGGGGAATGGCACAGATACGCAGTATTTT.